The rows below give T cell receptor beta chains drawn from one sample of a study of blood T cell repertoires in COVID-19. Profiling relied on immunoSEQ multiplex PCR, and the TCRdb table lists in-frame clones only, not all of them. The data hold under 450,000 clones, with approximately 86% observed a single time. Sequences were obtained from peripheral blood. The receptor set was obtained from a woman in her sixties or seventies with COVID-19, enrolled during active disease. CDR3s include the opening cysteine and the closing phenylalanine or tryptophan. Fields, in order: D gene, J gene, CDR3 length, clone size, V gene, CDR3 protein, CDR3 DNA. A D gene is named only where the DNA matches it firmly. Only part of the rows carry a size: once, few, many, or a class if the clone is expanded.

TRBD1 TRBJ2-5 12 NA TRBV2 CASLGTGNTQYF TGTGCCAGCTTAGGGACAGGCAATACCCAGTACTTC
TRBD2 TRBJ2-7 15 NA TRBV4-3 CASSQGTSGGYEQYF TGCGCCAGCAGCCAAGGGACTAGCGGGGGATACGAGCAGTACTTC
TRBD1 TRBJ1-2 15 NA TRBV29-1 CSVEVWSTGGDGYTF TGCAGCGTTGAAGTGTGGTCTACAGGGGGCGATGGCTACACCTTC
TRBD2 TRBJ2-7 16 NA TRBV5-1 CASSPRRTSGSYEQYF TGCGCCAGCAGTCCAAGGCGGACTAGCGGCTCCTACGAGCAGTACTTC
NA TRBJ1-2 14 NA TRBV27 CASSLEPGGYGYTF TGTGCCAGCAGTTTAGAGCCCGGTGGCTATGGCTACACCTTC
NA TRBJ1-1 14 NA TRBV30 CARGASGGGTEAFF TGTGCCCGGGGCGCGAGTGGGGGAGGAACTGAAGCTTTCTTT
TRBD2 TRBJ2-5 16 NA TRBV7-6 CASSNAPSGDEETQYF TGTGCCAGCAGCAATGCCCCTAGCGGGGACGAAGAGACCCAGTACTTC
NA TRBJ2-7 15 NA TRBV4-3 CASSQGSARGYEQYF TGCGCCAGCAGCCAAGGTTCGGCGAGAGGATACGAGCAGTACTTC
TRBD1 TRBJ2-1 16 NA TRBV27 CASSLDRTGYYNEQFF TGTGCCAGCAGTTTAGATAGGACAGGGTACTACAATGAGCAGTTCTTC
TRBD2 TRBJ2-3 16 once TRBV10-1 CASSPLAGDITDTQYF TGCGCCAGCAGTCCACTAGCGGGGGACATCACAGATACGCAGTATTTT
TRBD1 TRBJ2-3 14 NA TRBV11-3 CASSSQGGTDTQYF TGTGCCAGCAGCTCCCAGGGGGGCACAGATACGCAGTATTTT
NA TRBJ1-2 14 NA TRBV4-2 CASSQEGGGYGYTF TGTGCCAGCAGCCAAGAGGGAGGGGGCTATGGCTACACCTTC
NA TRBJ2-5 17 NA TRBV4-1 CASSQPFKHDSQETQYF TGCGCCAGCAGCCAGCCCTTTAAACATGACAGCCAAGAGACCCAGTACTTC
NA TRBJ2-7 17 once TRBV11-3 CASSLDRIGQSSYEQYF TGTGCCAGCAGCTTAGACCGCATAGGACAATCGTCCTACGAGCAGTACTTC
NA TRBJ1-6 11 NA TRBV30 CAWMRDSPLHF TGTGCCTGGATGCGGGATTCACCCCTCCACTTT
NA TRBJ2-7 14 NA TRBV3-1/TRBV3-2 CASSPPRGAREQYF TGTGCCAGCAGCCCCCCCAGGGGGGCGCGAGAGCAGTACTTC
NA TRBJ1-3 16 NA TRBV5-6 CASSGDWQGAGNTIYF TGTGCCAGCAGCGGAGACTGGCAGGGTGCAGGAAACACCATATATTTT
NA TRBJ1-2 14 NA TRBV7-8 CASSLARGAGGYTF TGTGCCAGCAGCTTAGCGCGGGGGGCCGGGGGCTACACCTTC
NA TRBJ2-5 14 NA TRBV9 CASSFSVLQETQYF TGTGCCAGCAGCTTCAGCGTCCTACAAGAGACCCAGTACTTC
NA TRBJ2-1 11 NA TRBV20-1 CSFGSHNEQFF TGCAGTTTCGGGTCCCACAATGAGCAGTTCTTC
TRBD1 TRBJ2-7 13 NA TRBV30 CAWGTGLTYEQYF TGTGCCTGGGGGACAGGGCTCACCTACGAGCAGTACTTC
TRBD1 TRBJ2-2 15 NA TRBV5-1 CASSPGTGWTGELFF TGCGCCAGCAGCCCCGGGACAGGGTGGACCGGGGAGCTGTTTTTT
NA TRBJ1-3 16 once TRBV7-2 CASSLARVKSGNTIYF TGTGCCAGCAGCTTAGCGCGGGTAAAGTCTGGAAACACCATATATTTT
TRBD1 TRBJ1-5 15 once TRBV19 CASSKDRVGNQPQHF TGTGCCAGTAGTAAGGACAGGGTGGGCAATCAGCCCCAGCATTTT
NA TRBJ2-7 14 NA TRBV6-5 CASSYSHQAYEQYF TGTGCCAGCAGTTACTCTCACCAGGCCTACGAGCAGTACTTC
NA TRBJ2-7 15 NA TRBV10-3 CAISESLDNSYEQYF TGTGCCATCAGTGAGTCTCTGGACAACTCCTACGAGCAGTACTTC
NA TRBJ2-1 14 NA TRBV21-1 CASSKAGGRGEQFF TGTGCCAGCAGCAAAGCGGGGGGGCGTGGTGAGCAGTTCTTC
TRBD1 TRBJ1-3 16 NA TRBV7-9 CASSLARGQGRNTIYF TGTGCCAGCAGCTTAGCGCGGGGACAGGGTCGAAACACCATATATTTT
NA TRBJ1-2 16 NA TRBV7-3 CASSLSAGASNYGYTF TGTGCCAGCAGCTTATCTGCAGGGGCCAGTAACTATGGCTACACCTTC
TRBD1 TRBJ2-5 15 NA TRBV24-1 CATSDAQGREETQYF TGTGCCACCAGTGATGCACAGGGGCGAGAAGAGACCCAGTACTTC
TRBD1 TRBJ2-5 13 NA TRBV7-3 CASSPDRGETQYF TGTGCCAGCAGCCCCGACAGGGGTGAGACCCAGTACTTC
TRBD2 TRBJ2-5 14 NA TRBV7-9 CASSPGEGRETQYF TGTGCCAGCAGCCCGGGGGAGGGGAGGGAGACCCAGTACTTC
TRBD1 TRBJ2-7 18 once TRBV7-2 CASSLERTGGRLLGEQYF TGTGCCAGCAGCTTAGAGAGGACAGGGGGTCGTCTCTTGGGCGAGCAGTACTTC
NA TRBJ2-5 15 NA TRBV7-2 CASRPPTGYGETQYF TGTGCCAGCAGACCACCTACAGGGTACGGAGAGACCCAGTACTTC
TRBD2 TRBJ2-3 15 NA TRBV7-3 CASSLTEAGGGTQYF TGTGCCAGCAGCTTAACCGAAGCGGGGGGCGGTACGCAGTATTTT
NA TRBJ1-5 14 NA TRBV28 CASTTGFSNQPQHF TGTGCCAGCACTACGGGTTTTAGCAATCAGCCCCAGCATTTT
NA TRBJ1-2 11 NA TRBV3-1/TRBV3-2 CASSQESSYTF TGTGCCAGCAGCCAAGAAAGTAGTTACACCTTC
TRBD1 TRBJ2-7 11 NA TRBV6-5 CASSYSGTGNF TGTGCCAGCAGTTACTCGGGGACAGGGAACTTC
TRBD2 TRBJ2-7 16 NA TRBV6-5 CASSYSPSGGDHEQYF TGTGCCAGCAGTTACTCTCCTAGCGGGGGGGACCACGAGCAGTACTTC